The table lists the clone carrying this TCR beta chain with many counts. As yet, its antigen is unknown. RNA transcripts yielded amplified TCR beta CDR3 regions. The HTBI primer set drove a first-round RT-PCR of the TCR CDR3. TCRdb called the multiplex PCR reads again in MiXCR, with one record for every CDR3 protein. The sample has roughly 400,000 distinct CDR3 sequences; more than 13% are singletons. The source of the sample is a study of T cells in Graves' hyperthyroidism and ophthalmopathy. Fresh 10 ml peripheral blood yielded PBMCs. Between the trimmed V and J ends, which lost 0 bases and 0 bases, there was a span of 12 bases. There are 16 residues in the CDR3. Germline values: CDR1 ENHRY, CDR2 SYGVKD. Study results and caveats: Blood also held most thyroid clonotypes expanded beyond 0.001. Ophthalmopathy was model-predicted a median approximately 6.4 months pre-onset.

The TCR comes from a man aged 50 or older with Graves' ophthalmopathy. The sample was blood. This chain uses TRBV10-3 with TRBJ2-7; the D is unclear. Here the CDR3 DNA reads TGTGCCATCAGTGAGTCCCAAGGGCGAGGCTCCTACGAGCAGTACTTC. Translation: CAISESQGRGSYEQYF.